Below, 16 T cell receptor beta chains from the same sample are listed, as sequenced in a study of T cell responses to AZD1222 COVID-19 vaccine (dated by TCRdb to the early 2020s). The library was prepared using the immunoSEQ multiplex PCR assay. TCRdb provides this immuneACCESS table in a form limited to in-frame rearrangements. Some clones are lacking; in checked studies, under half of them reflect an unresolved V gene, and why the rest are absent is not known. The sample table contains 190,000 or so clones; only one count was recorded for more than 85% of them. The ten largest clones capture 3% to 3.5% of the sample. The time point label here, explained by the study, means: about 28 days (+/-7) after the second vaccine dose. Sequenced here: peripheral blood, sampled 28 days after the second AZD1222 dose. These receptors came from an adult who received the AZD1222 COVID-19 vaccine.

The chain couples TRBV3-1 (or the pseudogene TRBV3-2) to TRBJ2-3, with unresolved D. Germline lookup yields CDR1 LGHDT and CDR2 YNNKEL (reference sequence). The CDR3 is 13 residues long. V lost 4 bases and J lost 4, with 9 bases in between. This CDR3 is CASSRGRADTQYF. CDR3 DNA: TGTGCCAGCAGCCGAGGACGGGCAGATACGCAGTATTTT.

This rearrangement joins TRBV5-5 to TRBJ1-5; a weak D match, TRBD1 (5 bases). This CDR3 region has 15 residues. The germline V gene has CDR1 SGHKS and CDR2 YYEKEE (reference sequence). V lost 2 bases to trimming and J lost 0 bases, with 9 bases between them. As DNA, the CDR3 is TGTGCCAGCAGCTTCCAGGGTTATAGCAATCAGCCCCAGCATTTT. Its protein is CASSFQGYSNQPQHF.

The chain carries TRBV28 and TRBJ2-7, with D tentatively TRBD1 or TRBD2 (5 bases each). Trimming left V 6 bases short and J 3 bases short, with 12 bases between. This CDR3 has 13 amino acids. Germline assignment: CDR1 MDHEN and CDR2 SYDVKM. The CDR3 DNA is TGTGCCAGCAGGAGGGACGGACACTACGAGCAGTACTTC. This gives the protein CASRRDGHYEQYF.

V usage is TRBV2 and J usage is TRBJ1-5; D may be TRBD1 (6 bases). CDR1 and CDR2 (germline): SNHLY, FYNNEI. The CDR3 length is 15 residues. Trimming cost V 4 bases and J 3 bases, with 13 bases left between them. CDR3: CASSGGGGVNQPQHF. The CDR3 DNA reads TGTGCCAGCAGTGGTGGCGGGGGCGTCAATCAGCCCCAGCATTTT.

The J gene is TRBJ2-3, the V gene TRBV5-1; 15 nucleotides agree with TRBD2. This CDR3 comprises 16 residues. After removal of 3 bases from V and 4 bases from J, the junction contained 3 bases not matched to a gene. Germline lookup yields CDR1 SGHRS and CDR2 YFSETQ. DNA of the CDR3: TGCGCCAGCAGCTCCGGACTAGCGGGAGGGCCAGATACGCAGTATTTT. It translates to CASSSGLAGGPDTQYF.

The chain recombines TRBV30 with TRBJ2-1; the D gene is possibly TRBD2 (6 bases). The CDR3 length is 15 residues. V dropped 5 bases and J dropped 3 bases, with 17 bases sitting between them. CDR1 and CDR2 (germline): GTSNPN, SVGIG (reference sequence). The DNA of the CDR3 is TGTGCCTGGGGACGGGAGCTGAACTTCTACAATGAGCAGTTCTTC. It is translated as CAWGRELNFYNEQFF.

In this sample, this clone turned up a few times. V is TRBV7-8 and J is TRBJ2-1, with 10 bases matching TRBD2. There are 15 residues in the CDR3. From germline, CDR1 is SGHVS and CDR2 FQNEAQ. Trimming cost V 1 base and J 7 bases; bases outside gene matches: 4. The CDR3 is CASSLVLAGRNEQFF. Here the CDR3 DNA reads TGTGCCAGCAGCTTAGTACTAGCGGGAAGGAATGAGCAGTTCTTC.

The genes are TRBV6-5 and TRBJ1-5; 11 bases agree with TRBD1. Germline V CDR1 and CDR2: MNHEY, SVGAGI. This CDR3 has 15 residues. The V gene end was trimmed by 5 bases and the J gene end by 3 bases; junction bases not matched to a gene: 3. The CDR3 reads CASSRDRGANQPQHF. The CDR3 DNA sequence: TGTGCCAGCAGTCGGGACAGGGGGGCCAATCAGCCCCAGCATTTT.

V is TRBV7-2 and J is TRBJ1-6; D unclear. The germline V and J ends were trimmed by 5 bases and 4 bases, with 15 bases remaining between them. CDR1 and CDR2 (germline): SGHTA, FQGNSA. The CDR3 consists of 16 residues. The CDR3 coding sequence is TGTGCCAGCAGCCCAGATAACCCCCTTTATAATTCACCCCTCCACTTT. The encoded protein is CASSPDNPLYNSPLHF.

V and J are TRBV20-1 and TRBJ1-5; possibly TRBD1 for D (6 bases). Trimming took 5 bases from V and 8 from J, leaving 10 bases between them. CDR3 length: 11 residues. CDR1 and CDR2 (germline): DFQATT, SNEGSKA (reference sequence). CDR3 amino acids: CSAGGGEPQHF. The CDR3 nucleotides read TGCAGTGCTGGAGGGGGAGAGCCCCAGCATTTT.

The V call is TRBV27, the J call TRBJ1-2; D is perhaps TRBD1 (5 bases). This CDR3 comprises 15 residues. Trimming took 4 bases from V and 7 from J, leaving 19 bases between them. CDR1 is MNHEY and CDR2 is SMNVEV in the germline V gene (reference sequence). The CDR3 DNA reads TGTGCCAGCAGTTCTCCTCGACAGCCTCAGCGTGGCTACACCTTC. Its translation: CASSSPRQPQRGYTF.

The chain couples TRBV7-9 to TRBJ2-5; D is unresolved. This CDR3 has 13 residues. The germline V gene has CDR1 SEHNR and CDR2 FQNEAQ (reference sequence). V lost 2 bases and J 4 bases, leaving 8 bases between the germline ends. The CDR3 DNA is TGTGCCAGCAGCTTAAGAGGCTTAGAGACCCAGTACTTC. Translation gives CASSLRGLETQYF. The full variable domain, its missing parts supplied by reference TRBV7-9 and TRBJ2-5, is DTGVSQNPRHKITKRGQNVTFRCDPISEHNRLYWYRQTLGQGPEFLTYFQNEAQLEKSRLLSDRFSAERPKGSFSTLEIQRTEQGDSAMYLCASSLRGLETQYFGPGTRLLVL.

This CDR3 is CASSLEGRWGNQPQHF. CDR3 in DNA: TGTGCCAGTAGCTTGGAAGGGCGCTGGGGCAATCAGCCCCAGCATTTT. The chain links TRBV19 to TRBJ1-5; no clear D. Germline-derived CDR1 and CDR2 are LNHDA and SQIVND (reference sequence). The CDR3 spans 16 residues. V was clipped by 6 bases and J by 2 bases, with 17 bases between them.

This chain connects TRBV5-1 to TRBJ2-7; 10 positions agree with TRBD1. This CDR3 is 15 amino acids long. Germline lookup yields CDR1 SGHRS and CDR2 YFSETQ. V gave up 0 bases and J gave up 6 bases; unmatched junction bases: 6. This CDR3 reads CASSLAGTGVFEQYF. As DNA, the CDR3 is TGCGCCAGCAGCTTGGCCGGGACAGGGGTTTTCGAGCAGTACTTC. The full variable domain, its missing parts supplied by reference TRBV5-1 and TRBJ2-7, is KAGVTQTPRYLIKTRGQQVTLSCSPISGHRSVSWYQQTPGQGLQFLFEYFSETQRNKGNFPGRFSGRQFSNSRSEMNVSTLELGDSALYLCASSLAGTGVFEQYFGPGTRLTVT.

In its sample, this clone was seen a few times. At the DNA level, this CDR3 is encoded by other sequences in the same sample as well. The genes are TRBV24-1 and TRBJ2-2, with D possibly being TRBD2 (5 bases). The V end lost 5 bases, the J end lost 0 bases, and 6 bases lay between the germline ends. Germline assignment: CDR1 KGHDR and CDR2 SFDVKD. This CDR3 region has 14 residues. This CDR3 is CATSVGANTGELFF. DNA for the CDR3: TGTGCCACCAGTGTCGGGGCGAACACCGGGGAGCTGTTTTTT.

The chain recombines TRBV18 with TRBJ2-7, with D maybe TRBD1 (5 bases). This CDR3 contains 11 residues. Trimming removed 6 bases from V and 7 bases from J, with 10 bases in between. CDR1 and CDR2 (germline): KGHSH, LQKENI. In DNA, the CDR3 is TGTGCCAGCTCGGACAAATGGGAGCAGTACTTC. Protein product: CASSDKWEQYF.